Reported below is one T cell receptor (beta chain). Its specificity is unknown. There are 13 residues in the CDR3. V was cut by 4 bases and J by 7 bases, with 13 bases left in between. CDR1 is SNHLY and CDR2 is FYNNEI in the germline V gene. Individuals selected for sequencing had exhibited CD8+CD57+ cell expansion on flow cytometry. For CDR3 and TCR beta VDJ profiling, genomic DNA was the template used. TCRdb passed the reads through MiXCR, listing each CDR3 protein once. Among around 430,000 distinct CDR3 sequences listed, around 30% were seen once. The data were taken from a study of CD8+CD57+ T cells in acquired aplastic anemia. Findings of the study overall: Patients and controls shared nearly 30 CD8+ CDR3 sequences, highly expressed in patients.

This clonotype was obtained from a human donor with aplastic anemia. The specimen was sorted CD4+, CD8+, or CD8+CD57+ T cells (not recorded which) from PBMCs. The chain links TRBV2 to TRBJ1-2; the D gene is possibly TRBD1 (6 bases). This CDR3 reads CASSGGAECGYTF. The DNA for the CDR3 is TGTGCCAGCAGTGGGGGGGCAGAGTGTGGCTACACCTTC. The entire variable domain, with the rest obtained from reference TRBV2 and TRBJ1-2, is as follows: EPEVTQTPSHQVTQMGQEVILRCVPISNHLYFYWYRQILGQKVEFLVSFYNNEISEKSEIFDDQFSVERPDGSNFTLKIRSTKLEDSAMYFCASSGGAECGYTFGSGTRLTVV.